The 9 T cell receptor beta chains reported below all come from one sample, sequenced in a study of T cell responses to AZD1222 COVID-19 vaccine. Only in-frame clones appear in the TCRdb table, and some are missing; sequencing was by immunoSEQ multiplex PCR. The sample carries about 190,000 clones, 92% recorded once. The sequencing used peripheral blood, collected on day 0 of AZD1222 vaccination. Source of these receptors: an adult in good health.

V gene TRBV4-3 combines with J gene TRBJ2-3, with a possible D match to TRBD2 (5 bases). Trimming removed 0 bases at V and 4 bases at J, with 14 bases between. The CDR3 runs 16 residues. Per germline, CDR1 LGHNA and CDR2 YSLEER. CDR3 sequence: CASSQDLVGVADTQYF. CDR3 bases: TGCGCCAGCAGCCAAGATTTGGTCGGGGTTGCAGATACGCAGTATTTT.

This chain links TRBV7-2 with TRBJ1-2, with unresolved D. Germline-derived CDR1 and CDR2 are SGHTA and FQGNSA. The CDR3 is made up of 15 amino acids. V lost 5 bases and J 8 bases, leaving 21 bases between the germline ends. CDR3 residues: CASSLSTGTFGGYTF. CDR3 DNA: TGTGCCAGCAGCCTAAGTACGGGTACCTTCGGCGGCTACACCTTC. Together with reference TRBV7-2 and TRBJ1-2, the CDR3 gives the full variable domain: GAGVSQSPSNKVTEKGKDVELRCDPISGHTALYWYRQSLGQGLEFLIYFQGNSAPDKSGLPSDRFSAERTGGSVSTLTIQRTQQEDSAVYLCASSLSTGTFGGYTFGSGTRLTVV.

CDR3 coding DNA: TGTGCCAGCAGCTTAGACGGGGGGCGCGTTGAGACCCAGTACTTC. Amino acid sequence: CASSLDGGRVETQYF. The chain is built from TRBV7-9 and TRBJ2-5, with a possible D match to TRBD2 (7 bases). V shed 1 base and J shed 5 bases, with 14 bases lying between them. In germline, CDR1 is SEHNR, CDR2 FQNEAQ (reference sequence). This CDR3 has 15 amino acids.

This chain uses TRBV24-1 with TRBJ1-2; 9 nucleotides match TRBD1. The CDR3 spans 13 residues. Trimming cost V 5 bases and J 11 bases; bases outside gene matches: 8. Looked up from germline, CDR1 is KGHDR and CDR2 is SFDVKD. CDR3 in amino acids: CATSAGDREDYTF. CDR3 nucleotide sequence: TGTGCCACCAGTGCCGGGGACAGGGAAGATTACACCTTC.

This clone was seen a single time. The V and J genes are TRBV5-6 and TRBJ1-2; D not certain. V lost 2 bases and J lost 6, with 11 bases in between. The germline V gene encodes CDR1 SGHDT and CDR2 YYEEEE. This CDR3 is 13 amino acids long. The CDR3: CASSFQERDGYTF. CDR3 in DNA: TGTGCCAGCAGCTTCCAGGAGAGGGATGGCTACACCTTC.

This clone was recorded once. The rearrangement joins TRBV7-9 to TRBJ1-5; no clear D gene. This CDR3 has 17 residues. V gave up 1 base and J gave up 2 bases, with 15 bases separating them. Germline values: CDR1 SEHNR, CDR2 FQNEAQ (reference sequence). CDR3 in DNA: TGTGCCAGCAGCTTAGTTTCCGGGCCCCTACGCAATCAGCCCCAGCATTTT. Residues: CASSLVSGPLRNQPQHF.

The chain is built from TRBV27 and TRBJ1-1, with D possibly being TRBD1 (6 bases). The germline V gene has CDR1 MNHEY and CDR2 SMNVEV (reference sequence). This CDR3 is built from 14 residues. With 0 bases removed from V and 3 bases from J, the gap between germline ends came to 8 bases. This chain's CDR3 is CASSLSGAHTEAFF. The CDR3 DNA follows: TGTGCCAGCAGTTTATCGGGGGCGCACACTGAAGCTTTCTTT.

This clone came up once. The chain combines TRBV2 with TRBJ1-1; D not resolved. Trimming removed 4 bases from V and 11 bases from J, with 11 bases in between. The V gene's germline CDR1 is SNHLY and CDR2 FYNNEI. The CDR3 is 11 residues long. CDR3 protein: CASSVGSGAFF. As DNA, the CDR3 is TGTGCCAGCAGTGTGGGTAGCGGCGCTTTCTTT.

The rearrangement links TRBV6-5 to TRBJ2-7; D gene ambiguous. V shed 0 bases and J shed 4 bases, with 7 bases lying between them. The CDR3 consists of 13 residues. From germline, CDR1 is MNHEY and CDR2 SVGAGI. This chain's CDR3 is CASSYSRFYEQYF. CDR3 coding DNA: TGTGCCAGCAGTTACTCTAGGTTTTACGAGCAGTACTTC.